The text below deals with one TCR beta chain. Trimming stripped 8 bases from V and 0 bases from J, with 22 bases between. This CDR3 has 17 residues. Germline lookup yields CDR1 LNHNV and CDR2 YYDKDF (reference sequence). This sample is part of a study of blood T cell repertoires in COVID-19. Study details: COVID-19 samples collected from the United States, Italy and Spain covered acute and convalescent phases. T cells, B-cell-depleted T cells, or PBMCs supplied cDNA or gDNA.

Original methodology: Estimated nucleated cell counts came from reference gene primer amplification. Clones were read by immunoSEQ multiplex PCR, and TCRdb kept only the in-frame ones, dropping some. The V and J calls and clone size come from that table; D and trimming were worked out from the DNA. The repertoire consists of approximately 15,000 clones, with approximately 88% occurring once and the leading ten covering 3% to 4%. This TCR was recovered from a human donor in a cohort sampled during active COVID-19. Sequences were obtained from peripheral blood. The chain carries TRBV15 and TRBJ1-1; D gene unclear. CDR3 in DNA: TGTGCCACCTGGGGAGAGGGAAGGTTCGGGGTGAACACTGAAGCTTTCTTT. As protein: CATWGEGRFGVNTEAFF.